This T cell receptor (beta chain) was captured by sequencing in a study of a mutant IDH1 vaccine in newly diagnosed glioma. Whole-study context: In some groups vaccination began 4-6 weeks post-radiotherapy; others received it with temozolomide.

Assay used: immunoSEQ multiplex PCR; TCRdb lists only in-frame clones, some missing. The sample has 50,000 to 65,000 clones, around 87% seen once. Time point: week 23, last vaccination. A single vaccine dose contained 300 ug of mutant IDH1 20-mer peptide, and topical imiquimod was used with it. As to this clone: The antigen remains unidentified.

V lost 7 bases, J lost 0 bases, and 9 bases lay in between. CDR3 length equals 13 residues. Looked up from germline, CDR1 is SGHTA and CDR2 is FQGNSA. This chain joins TRBV7-2 and TRBJ1-1, with D perhaps TRBD1 (6 bases). The sample was PBMCs, taken from a glioma patient whose treatment included an IDH1 peptide vaccine. This clonotype was sampled from a man in his forties with glioma. CDR3 DNA: TGTGCCAGCACACAGGGAATGAACACTGAAGCTTTCTTT. Translated: CASTQGMNTEAFF.